The rows below give T cell receptor beta chains drawn from one sample of a study of regulatory T cells in long-lasting Graves disease. In TCRdb, the multiplex PCR reads were re-called with MiXCR into one record per CDR3 protein. The sample holds approximately 400,000 distinct CDR3 sequences, around 16% seen once. The source was peripheral blood mononuclear cells (PBMCs), collected at new diagnosis, from a patient treated with antithyroid drugs. These receptors were taken from a female donor with Graves disease. Both conserved end residues are part of each CDR3. The D gene is left open where the match is weak.

TRBD1	TRBJ2-1	TRBV9	CASSGTGTGTMEQFF
.	TRBJ1-1	TRBV12-5	CASATGGGTEAFF
.	TRBJ2-7	TRBV7-9	CASSLTFSYEQYF
.	TRBJ2-7	TRBV30	CAWSGESSYEQYF
.	TRBJ2-2	TRBV24-1	CATSLPWTGDRGTGELFF
.	TRBJ2-7	TRBV20-1	CSAPPPPGTRKGFYYEQYF
TRBD1	TRBJ1-6	TRBV15	CATSRTDRDTNSPLHF
.	TRBJ2-7	TRBV15	CATSRAPTETYEQYF
.	TRBJ2-1	TRBV20-1	CSATENNEQFF
.	TRBJ1-5	TRBV5-4	CASSSGAGDQPQHF
.	TRBJ1-5	TRBV4-1	CASSQAHDNQPQHF
.	TRBJ2-5	TRBV7-2	CASSPRQGSAETQYF
TRBD1	TRBJ1-4	TRBV6-5	CASRYRDRPTELFF
TRBD1	TRBJ1-1	TRBV6-2/TRBV6-3	CASSAPGGTEAFF
.	TRBJ2-7	TRBV29-1	CSVEDSAQDSSYEQYF
.	TRBJ2-5	TRBV11-1	CASSAGGHQETQYF
.	TRBJ2-5	TRBV27	CASSGIGQQETQYF
.	TRBJ1-1	TRBV15	CATSRDTAIEAFF
TRBD2	TRBJ2-7	TRBV9	CASSPSGRSNHSNYEQYF
.	TRBJ2-1	TRBV7-2	CASSFSSTSSYNEQFF
TRBD2	TRBJ2-5	TRBV3-1	CASNQAGGQETQYF
.	TRBJ1-2	TRBV2	CASSDGPGSGYTF
.	TRBJ2-1	TRBV28	CASSPAPGTYNEQFF
.	TRBJ2-5	TRBV28	CASSPADSDRQETQYF
TRBD1	TRBJ1-6	TRBV2	CASRIRQGDNSPLHF
.	TRBJ2-5	TRBV20-1	CSARDGTVIETQYF
.	TRBJ1-1	TRBV12-3/TRBV12-4	CASSAPAGPMNTEAFF
.	TRBJ2-2	TRBV20-1	CSARESGRMNTGELFF
TRBD2	TRBJ2-5	TRBV10-1	CASSESEGLVGTQYF
.	TRBJ2-7	TRBV12-3/TRBV12-4	CASSPALGSYEQYF
TRBD1	TRBJ1-2	TRBV15	CATSGERQGLSYGYTF
.	TRBJ1-2	TRBV12-3/TRBV12-4	CASSLGQADYGYTF
.	TRBJ1-3	TRBV18	CASSPSGGNTIYF
TRBD2	TRBJ2-2	TRBV5-1	CASSDSTSSGTGELFF
.	TRBJ2-3	TRBV7-2	CASSLDSRVDTQYF
TRBD2	TRBJ2-5	TRBV6-1	CATSPGRGGARETQYF
.	TRBJ2-5	TRBV20-1	CSATEGGDQETQYF
TRBD1	TRBJ1-6	TRBV7-6	CASSLRGQGPHSPLHF
TRBD2	TRBJ2-1	TRBV4-1	CASSQGAASGSPKYNEQFF
.	TRBJ2-4	TRBV27	CTSSWGLETAKNIQYF
.	TRBJ2-7	TRBV6-1	CASSKWGQDYEQYF
TRBD1	TRBJ2-7	TRBV5-1	CASGTTGGSYEQYF
.	TRBJ1-2	TRBV7-9	CASSPPVGIYGYTF
.	TRBJ2-2	TRBV27	CASSLGETGELFF
.	TRBJ2-3	TRBV7-2	CASSPGTYKGTQYF
.	TRBJ2-5	TRBV12-3/TRBV12-4	CASSSGDLQETQYF
.	TRBJ2-1	TRBV6-2/TRBV6-3	CASSDYVYNEQFF
TRBD2	TRBJ2-1	TRBV29-1	CSVEDRTSGRGQFF